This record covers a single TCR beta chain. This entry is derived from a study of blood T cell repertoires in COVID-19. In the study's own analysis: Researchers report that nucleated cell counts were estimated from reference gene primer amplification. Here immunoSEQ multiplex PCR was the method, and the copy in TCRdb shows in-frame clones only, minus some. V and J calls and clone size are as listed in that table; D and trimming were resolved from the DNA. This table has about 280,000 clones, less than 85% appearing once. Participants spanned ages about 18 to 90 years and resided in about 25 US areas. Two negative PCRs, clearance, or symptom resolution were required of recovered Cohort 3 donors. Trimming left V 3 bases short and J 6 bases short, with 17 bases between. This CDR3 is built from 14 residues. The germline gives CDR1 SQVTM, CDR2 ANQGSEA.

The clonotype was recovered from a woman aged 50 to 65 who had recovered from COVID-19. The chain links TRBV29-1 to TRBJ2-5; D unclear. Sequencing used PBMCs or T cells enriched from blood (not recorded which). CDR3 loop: CSVDQTNIMQTQYF. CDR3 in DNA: TGCAGCGTTGACCAGACAAATATAATGCAGACCCAGTACTTC.